The 22 T cell receptor beta chains reported below all come from one sample, sequenced in a study of cytomegalovirus exposure and HLA in healthy donors. Vbeta (60) and Jbeta (13) primers were used in the PCR. Profiling relied on immunoSEQ multiplex PCR, and the TCRdb table lists in-frame clones only, not all of them. The profile covers 72,000 or so clones, with roughly 75% appearing a single time and about 7.1% taken by the ten largest. Sequenced material: PBMCs. The receptors originated from a woman aged 25-40 years in good health and CMV-seropositive.

The CDR3 sequence: CASSAQGAVSQHF. The CDR3 DNA follows: TGTGCCAGCAGTGCCCAGGGGGCTGTCTCCCAGCATTTT. The V call is TRBV27, the J call TRBJ1-5; 8 bases agree with TRBD1. This CDR3 comprises 13 residues. CDR1 and CDR2 (germline): MNHEY, SMNVEV (reference sequence). Germline trimming cut 5 bases from V and 11 bases from J; bases unmatched to any gene: 8.

The chain couples TRBV19 to TRBJ2-3; TRBD1 is a possible D gene (5 bases). Germline V gene data show CDR1 as LNHDA and CDR2 as SQIVND (reference sequence). V lost 2 bases, J lost 4 bases, and 10 bases lay in between. The CDR3 length is 14 residues. CDR3: CASSIQGRADTQYF. The CDR3 DNA sequence: TGTGCCAGTAGTATACAGGGCCGGGCAGATACGCAGTATTTT.

The V and J genes are TRBV9 and TRBJ2-1, with D perhaps TRBD2 (5 bases). CDR1 and CDR2 from the germline V gene are SGDLS and YYNGEE. V lost 2 bases and J lost 2, with 11 bases in between. The CDR3 is 15 residues long. This chain's CDR3 is CASSVGSTPYNEQFF. CDR3 DNA sequence: TGTGCCAGCAGCGTTGGGAGTACACCCTACAATGAGCAGTTCTTC.

As for this clone: At the DNA level, this CDR3 is encoded by other sequences in the same sample as well. The gene calls are TRBV7-8 and TRBJ1-1, with D perhaps matching TRBD1 (5 bases). Trimming removed 5 bases from V and 5 bases from J, with 12 bases in between. The germline V gene has CDR1 SGHVS and CDR2 FQNEAQ. The CDR3 totals 13 residues. CDR3 residues: CASSLGTGTEAFF. CDR3 DNA sequence: TGTGCCAGCAGCCTGGGGACTGGAACTGAAGCTTTCTTT.

The V and J genes are TRBV28 and TRBJ2-3; D is possibly TRBD2 (5 bases). Germline CDR1 MDHEN, CDR2 SYDVKM. The V gene lost 6 bases and the J gene lost 7 bases, with 11 bases spanning the gap. The CDR3 length is 12 residues. DNA for the CDR3: TGTGCCAGCAGGTCGAGGGCGAATACGCAGTATTTT. Protein: CASRSRANTQYF.

This chain connects TRBV6-5 to TRBJ1-5, with TRBD1 matching 8 bases. CDR1 MNHEY and CDR2 SVGAGI come from the germline V gene. V lost 5 bases, J lost 4 bases, and 4 bases stayed unmatched. CDR3 length: 14 residues. The CDR3, as DNA: TGTGCCAGCAGTCAAGGACAGGGAAATCAGCCCCAGCATTTT. Translating gives CASSQGQGNQPQHF.

The chain links TRBV19 to TRBJ2-2; D is undetermined. The CDR3 contains 15 residues. V dropped 2 bases and J dropped 4 bases, with 11 bases sitting between them. Germline V gene data show CDR1 as LNHDA and CDR2 as SQIVND (reference sequence). The CDR3 loop reads CASSILSQSTGELFF. The CDR3 region has the DNA TGTGCCAGTAGTATACTATCACAGAGCACCGGGGAGCTGTTTTTT.

The CDR3 region has the DNA TGTGCCAGCAGCCCGAGGATCATTTCACCCCTCCACTTT. This sequence encodes CASSPRIISPLHF. The rearrangement links TRBV6-5 to TRBJ1-6; the D is unclear. CDR1 is MNHEY and CDR2 is SVGAGI in the germline V gene. V dropped 6 bases and J dropped 9 bases, with 12 bases sitting between them. The CDR3 runs 13 residues.

In this sample, this clone turned up a few times. The chain carries TRBV6-5 and TRBJ1-5; 9 bases are a match to TRBD1. Germline-derived CDR1 and CDR2 are MNHEY and SVGAGI. With 6 bases clipped from V and 4 bases from J, the junction kept 4 bases outside the gene matches. The CDR3 runs to 14 residues. The CDR3 spells CASSPGTGNQPQHF. In DNA, the CDR3 is TGTGCCAGCAGCCCCGGGACAGGGAATCAGCCCCAGCATTTT.

This clone is a singleton in its sample. V usage is TRBV9 and J usage is TRBJ2-1, with D possibly being TRBD2 (5 bases). V lost 0 bases to trimming and J lost 8 bases, with 6 bases between them. The length of the CDR3 is 12 residues. Germline V gene lookup returns CDR1 SGDLS and CDR2 YYNGEE. The CDR3 loop reads CASSVGADEQFF. The CDR3 bases are TGTGCCAGCAGCGTAGGAGCGGATGAGCAGTTCTTC.

The chain uses TRBV29-1 and TRBJ2-5; D might be TRBD2 (6 bases). CDR1 and CDR2 (germline): SQVTM, ANQGSEA. This CDR3 is 15 amino acids long. With 4 bases removed from V and 0 bases from J, the gap between germline ends came to 15 bases. CDR3: CSVGRGLGYQETQYF. The CDR3 nucleotides read TGCAGCGTTGGGCGGGGATTGGGTTACCAAGAGACCCAGTACTTC.

The J gene is TRBJ1-2, the V gene TRBV6-1; 9 nucleotides match TRBD1. In germline, CDR1 is MNHNS, CDR2 SASEGT. This CDR3 region has 15 residues. Trimming removed 7 bases from V and 8 bases from J; junction bases left unmatched: 14. The CDR3 protein is CASINGTGRSGGYTF. CDR3 in DNA: TGTGCCAGCATCAACGGGACAGGGAGGTCGGGCGGCTACACCTTC.

V and J are TRBV7-2 and TRBJ2-3, with D tentatively TRBD1 (6 bases). V lost 1 base, J lost 6 bases, and 17 bases lay in between. The CDR3 loop spans 16 amino acids. Germline V CDR1 and CDR2: SGHTA, FQGNSA. CDR3 nucleotide sequence: TGTGCCAGCAGCTTAGAGGACAGTGGGCCATGGGATACGCAGTATTTT. This gives the protein CASSLEDSGPWDTQYF.

This clone was detected only a few times. The chain links TRBV2 to TRBJ2-3; 13 bases fit TRBD2. Germline V gene sequence: CDR1 SNHLY, CDR2 FYNNEI. The CDR3 extends over 17 amino acids. The J segment lost 5 bases and the V segment lost 6 bases, leaving 11 bases of the junction unmatched. The CDR3 reads CASSPGTSGRAKDTQYF. CDR3 sequence (DNA): TGTGCCAGCAGCCCCGGAACTAGCGGGAGGGCTAAAGATACGCAGTATTTT.

The chain uses TRBV27 and TRBJ2-4; TRBD2 agrees at 10 bases. V gave up 5 bases and J gave up 5 bases; unmatched junction bases: 9. The CDR3 covers 16 residues. Germline assignment: CDR1 MNHEY and CDR2 SMNVEV (reference sequence). This CDR3 reads CASSPRAGGLQNIQYF. The CDR3, as DNA: TGTGCCAGCAGTCCCCGAGCGGGAGGGCTCCAAAACATTCAGTACTTC.

The CDR3 DNA sequence: TGCGCCAGCAGCCAAGGAGCAGGGCGGAACTATGGCTACACCTTC. Protein: CASSQGAGRNYGYTF. The V and J genes are TRBV4-3 and TRBJ1-2; D is possibly TRBD1 (5 bases). CDR3 length equals 15 residues. The germline V and J ends were trimmed by 1 base and 2 bases, with 11 bases remaining between them. Germline CDR1 is LGHNA and CDR2 is YSLEER.

This chain connects TRBV9 to TRBJ2-7, with D tentatively TRBD2 (5 bases). Trimming left V 3 bases short and J 4 bases short, with 20 bases between. CDR3 length equals 16 residues. Germline V gene lookup returns CDR1 SGDLS and CDR2 YYNGEE. CDR3 sequence: CASSAGPRGRGYEQYF. DNA of the CDR3: TGTGCCAGCAGCGCCGGACCTCGCGGCCGGGGATACGAGCAGTACTTC.

The chain carries TRBV7-9 and TRBJ2-3; TRBD2 agrees at 10 bases. The junction had 12 bases not matched to a gene; V was cut back by 5 bases and J by 1 base. Germline lookup yields CDR1 SEHNR and CDR2 FQNEAQ (reference sequence). The CDR3 spans 18 residues. The CDR3: CASSKRLLAGGRTDTQYF. In DNA form, the CDR3 reads TGTGCCAGCAGCAAGCGATTATTAGCGGGAGGACGCACAGATACGCAGTATTTT.

A few counts support this clone. The chain has TRBV4-1 and TRBJ2-2; D is possibly TRBD1 (6 bases). The germline gives CDR1 MGHRA, CDR2 YSYEKL. The length of the CDR3 is 14 residues. V shed 3 bases and J shed 6 bases, with 11 bases lying between them. The chain's CDR3 is CASSQARGSGELFF. CDR3 in DNA: TGCGCCAGCAGCCAGGCGAGGGGGTCCGGGGAGCTGTTTTTT.

The chain links TRBV6-1 to TRBJ2-7; D gene uncertain. V gave up 4 bases and J gave up 2 bases, with 6 bases separating them. CDR1 is MNHNS and CDR2 is SASEGT in the germline V gene. The CDR3 is made up of 12 amino acids. The CDR3: CASSAPAYEQYF. The CDR3 nucleotides read TGTGCCAGCAGTGCCCCTGCCTACGAGCAGTACTTC.

The gene calls are TRBV7-9 and TRBJ2-1; D is unclear. Germline CDR1 and CDR2: SEHNR and FQNEAQ (reference sequence). V dropped 5 bases and J dropped 0 bases, with 11 bases sitting between them. The CDR3 loop spans 15 amino acids. In DNA form, the CDR3 reads TGTGCCAGCAGCCTACAGTCTTTCTCCTACAATGAGCAGTTCTTC. This codes for CASSLQSFSYNEQFF.

This chain joins TRBV27 and TRBJ2-1; 8 bases map to TRBD2. V dropped 5 bases and J dropped 5; count of bases not matched to a gene: 8. Germline loops: CDR1 MNHEY, CDR2 SMNVEV (reference sequence). The CDR3 has 15 residues. The CDR3 here is CASSPIAGMNNEQFF. In DNA, the CDR3 is TGTGCCAGCAGTCCAATAGCGGGGATGAACAATGAGCAGTTCTTC.